This T cell receptor (beta chain) was sequenced in a study of blood T cells in healthy people across ages (dated by TCRdb to about 2015). Context from the whole study: In model experiments, roughly one uniquely barcoded TCR beta cDNA molecule per two T cells was captured by template switching. Using deep sequencing normalized with unique cDNA molecular identifiers, the study measured how TCR beta repertoire diversity changes with age. The donors were divided into four age groups: young (average approximately 16 years), middle-aged (about 40), aged (under 70) and long-lived (nearly 85). To avoid experimental bias, donors of different ages were distributed randomly across sequencing lanes. Using the same blood draw, the study looked at two additional independent replicas of 1 million unique cDNA reads for two donors, one aged 18 to 30 and the other aged 80 or older. General findings and caveats noted by the study authors: As age increased, observed TCR beta diversity per million T cells dropped in a roughly linear way, and a significant reduction was already evident by age approximately 40. The CMV infection status of donors was not known, potentially confounding age-related changes in expanded clonotypes. There was a strong correlation between observed TCR beta diversity and the percentage of naive T cells measured by flow cytometry. Estimates of total diversity based on one million sequenced T cells were considered lower bounds and underestimates. Since profiling was done on bulk unsorted PBMCs, naive and antigen-experienced compartments could not be conclusively compared. Compared with the aged group, the long-lived group had more naive CD4+ T cells, fewer expanded clones and increased TCR diversity, suggesting age selection.

This clonotype was counted between two and nine times. It has no known antigen specificity. Base qualities are not provided; no much larger clone lies one nucleotide away. According to the germline V gene (reference sequence), CDR1 reads SEHNR and CDR2 reads FQNEAQ. Trimming at the junction amounts to 0 bases on V and 6 bases on J, and the germline ends lie 6 bases apart. The CDR3 covers 13 residues, taking in both the cysteine and the phenylalanine. Only the CDR3 DNA stays, 39 bases, in frame from base 1. Systemically healthy Caucasian individuals from Russia, around 38 in total and aged roughly 6 to 95 years, were included as donors. Each donor gave roughly 9.5 milliliters of peripheral blood, collected into EDTA-treated Vacutainer tubes. Ficoll-Paque density-gradient centrifugation was used to isolate PBMCs, with at least 6.5 million obtained per sample. Trizol reagent was used to extract total RNA from the PBMCs, yielding at least 5 micrograms per sample. For every donor, flow cytometry on a PBMC aliquot measured the percentage of naive CD45RAhigh/CD27high T cells.

Library preparation employed 5' RACE. The sequencer was an Illumina HiSeq 2500. The second PCR ran for roughly 6 to 11 cycles and used a J-beta primer mix along with a sample-barcoded 5' primer. A unique molecular identifier was introduced onto each TCR beta cDNA molecule by a template-switch 5' adaptor carrying 12 random nucleotides. Each sample yielded at least 2.5 million CDR3-containing paired-end reads. First-strand cDNA was synthesized from all RNA with the Mint cDNA synthesis kit, primed by a TRBC-specific oligonucleotide. Following uracil-DNA glycosylase treatment, a first 18-cycle PCR with universal primers M1SS and BC2_uni_R was performed on all cDNA. Under the source paper's analysis protocol: Normalization of each sample was performed by random selection of 1 million high-quality reads, each carrying a distinct molecular identifier. Reads sharing molecular identifiers were discarded rather than binned into consensus sequences. CDR3 identification, clonotype clustering and error correction used MiTCR with a Q25 quality threshold and the strictest error-elimination algorithm. A nonparametric unseen species model with Euler transformation was used to estimate lower-bound total TCR beta diversity. TCRdb's own reprocessing of the public reads used fastp at Q25 and MiXCR and kept productive beta chains. All rows with the same CDR3 protein become a single entry with the most common DNA and genes. TCRdb, not the authors, supplied the V and J calls. The table for this sample lists more than 650,000 distinct CDR3 sequences; 20% to 25% of them were counted only once. Clones ranked in the top ten supply under 25% of the sample.

The chain links TRBV7-9 with TRBJ2-1, with a weak D call of TRBD2 (5 bases match). The origin of this receptor is a man aged 70-80 years in good health. Sequencing was performed on blood. In nucleotides, the sequence is TGTGCCAGCAGCTTAGCTAGCGCCAATGAGCAGTTCTTC. It codes for CASSLASANEQFF.